The next 29 T cell receptor beta chains were all read from a single sample in a study of identical twins. TCRdb reprocessed the 5' RACE reads via MiXCR and lists one record per CDR3 protein. The repertoire holds some 300,000 distinct CDR3 sequences, with about 12% as singletons. These data are also associated with another study on yellow fever vaccine responses in identical twins.

Material for sequencing was CD8+ T cells sorted from blood. The source of these receptors is a woman between 18 and 29 years old in good health.

This clonotype was counted once. The chain couples TRBV29-1 to TRBJ1-1; D gene unclear. The CDR3 totals 12 residues. CDR1 and CDR2 (germline): SQVTM, ANQGSEA. Between the trimmed V and J ends, which lost 6 bases and 0 bases, there was a span of 8 bases. The CDR3 loop reads CSVGRLNTEAFF. In DNA form, the CDR3 reads TGCAGCGTCGGACGGTTGAACACTGAAGCTTTCTTT.

This clonotype was seen a handful of times. The chain couples TRBV7-9 to TRBJ2-5; possibly TRBD2 for D (6 bases). Looked up from germline, CDR1 is SEHNR and CDR2 is FQNEAQ (reference sequence). The V end was cut by 5 bases, the J end by 2 bases, with 18 bases between. This CDR3 region has 16 residues. The CDR3 DNA is TGTGCCAGCAGCCCGGTCTGGGGACTTCTTCAAGAGACCCAGTACTTC. It translates to CASSPVWGLLQETQYF.

The chain uses TRBV20-1 and TRBJ2-7; possible D gene TRBD2, 6 bases. V dropped 0 bases and J dropped 6 bases, with 12 bases sitting between them. The CDR3 is 13 amino acids. Germline assignment: CDR1 DFQATT and CDR2 SNEGSKA (reference sequence). The DNA for the CDR3 is TGCAGTGCTAGAGATCGGGGCGGGGCCGAGCAGTACGTC. This codes for CSARDRGGAEQYV.

The chain couples TRBV20-1 to TRBJ2-2, with D possibly being TRBD1 (5 bases). This CDR3 is 16 amino acids long. Germline loops: CDR1 DFQATT, CDR2 SNEGSKA (reference sequence). V was cut by 3 bases and J by 8 bases, with 22 bases left in between. The CDR3 sequence: CSASRSLTGFGGELFF. Written as DNA, the CDR3 is TGCAGTGCTAGCCGCTCCCTTACAGGTTTCGGAGGGGAGCTGTTTTTT.

This sequence joins TRBV7-2 and TRBJ2-1; tentatively, D is TRBD1 or TRBD2 (5 bases each). CDR1 is SGHTA, CDR2 FQGNSA, per germline. This CDR3 is 17 amino acids long. V was clipped by 5 bases and J by 6 bases, with 23 bases between them. The CDR3 DNA follows: TGTGCCAGCAGCCCCAGCAGGAAGGCAGGGAGTTTCAATGAGCAGTTCTTC. This gives the protein CASSPSRKAGSFNEQFF.

A few counts support this clonotype. The V and J genes are TRBV2 and TRBJ2-3; TRBD2 matches at 14 bases. CDR1 and CDR2 (germline): SNHLY, FYNNEI. V shed 4 bases, J shed 5 bases, and the junction held 14 bases outside the gene matches. CDR3 length: 19 amino acids. The CDR3 protein is CASSGGLAGALRGIDTQYF. The CDR3 DNA reads TGTGCCAGCAGTGGGGGACTAGCGGGAGCCCTCCGTGGGATAGATACGCAGTATTTT.

The CDR3 sequence is CSVEAEGSYEQYF. The CDR3 nucleotides read TGCAGCGTTGAAGCGGAAGGTTCCTACGAGCAGTACTTC. The chain links TRBV29-1 to TRBJ2-7; D remains unclear. Germline V gene lookup returns CDR1 SQVTM and CDR2 ANQGSEA. The CDR3 loop spans 13 amino acids. V lost 1 base and J lost 1, with 8 bases in between.

V usage is TRBV13 and J usage is TRBJ2-1; D possibly corresponds to TRBD2 (5 bases). The V gene's germline CDR1 is PRHDT and CDR2 FYEKMQ (reference sequence). V was pared by 5 bases and J by 1 base, with 18 bases between. The CDR3 spans 17 residues. The CDR3 DNA is TGTGCCAGCAGCCCCGAGGAGATTACTAGATCCTACAATGAGCAGTTCTTC. Translated, it gives CASSPEEITRSYNEQFF.

This clonotype was seen a handful of times. The rearrangement links TRBV6-1 to TRBJ2-1; 8 positions agree with TRBD2. V lost 7 bases, J lost 2 bases, and 10 bases stayed unmatched. The germline V gene encodes CDR1 MNHNS and CDR2 SASEGT. This CDR3 contains 16 residues. The CDR3: CASTPWGGGTYNEQFF. CDR3 bases: TGTGCCAGCACTCCCTGGGGCGGGGGGACCTACAATGAGCAGTTCTTC.

This clonotype was observed a handful of times. The rearrangement uses TRBV20-1 and TRBJ2-7, with 7 bases lining up with TRBD1. The V gene's germline CDR1 is DFQATT and CDR2 SNEGSKA (reference sequence). With 6 bases clipped from V and 6 bases from J, the junction kept 5 bases outside the gene matches. The CDR3 totals 11 residues. The CDR3 DNA follows: TGCAGTGCAACCGGGACAGCCGAGCAGTACGTC. It encodes CSATGTAEQYV.

In its sample, this clonotype was seen many times. J is TRBJ1-4 and V is TRBV7-2; TRBD1 agrees at 7 bases. Per the germline V gene, CDR1 is SGHTA and CDR2 is FQGNSA. Trimming removed 5 bases from V and 10 bases from J; junction bases left unmatched: 13. This CDR3 has 15 amino acids. CDR3 nucleotide sequence: TGTGCCAGCAGCCCGGTTGGGGCCTCAGGGGGAAAACTGTTTTTT. It specifies CASSPVGASGGKLFF.

The rearrangement uses TRBV6-5 and TRBJ1-1; tentatively, D is TRBD1 (5 bases). The V end was cut by 0 bases, the J end by 6 bases, with 11 bases between. The CDR3 has 14 residues. In germline, CDR1 is MNHEY, CDR2 SVGAGI. The CDR3 DNA reads TGTGCCAGCAGTTACTCAAGGGGTTTTTCTGAAGCTTTCTTT. It specifies CASSYSRGFSEAFF.

V usage is TRBV7-9 and J usage is TRBJ1-2; possible D gene TRBD1, 6 bases. CDR1 is SEHNR, CDR2 FQNEAQ, per germline (reference sequence). Trimming pared 1 base from V and 4 bases from J, leaving 16 bases between. The CDR3 has 16 residues. The DNA of the CDR3 is TGTGCCAGCAGCTTAGACGGAGGGGGATTAGTCTATGGCTACACCTTC. Its protein product is CASSLDGGGLVYGYTF.

This sequence joins TRBV5-5 and TRBJ1-1; D remains ambiguous. Germline V gene sequence: CDR1 SGHKS, CDR2 YYEKEE (reference sequence). The CDR3 spans 13 residues. Trimming cost V 0 bases and J 4 bases, with 7 bases left between them. The CDR3 sequence: CASSLGWGTEAFF. Written as DNA, the CDR3 is TGTGCCAGCAGCTTGGGGTGGGGCACTGAAGCTTTCTTT.

This chain links TRBV19 with TRBJ2-1; tentatively, D is TRBD2 (5 bases). The length of the CDR3 is 13 residues. Trimming pared 5 bases from V and 8 bases from J, leaving 13 bases between. Germline V gene lookup returns CDR1 LNHDA and CDR2 SQIVND (reference sequence). This chain's CDR3 is CASSSGIGDEQFF. CDR3 bases: TGTGCCAGTAGTTCCGGGATTGGGGATGAGCAGTTCTTC.

The chain uses TRBV11-3 and TRBJ2-7; the match to TRBD2 covers 11 bases. Germline CDR1 is SGHNT and CDR2 is YENEEA. The CDR3 sequence is 22 residues long. V dropped 3 bases and J dropped 0; count of bases not matched to a gene: 22. In DNA, the CDR3 is TGTGCCAGCAGCTTCTCACCGTGGGCCGACTCGACTAGCGGGGTGACCTCCTACGAGCAGTACTTC. Protein: CASSFSPWADSTSGVTSYEQYF. The complete variable domain, with remaining parts taken from reference TRBV11-3 and TRBJ2-7, reads EAGVVQSPRYKIIEKKQPVAFWCNPISGHNTLYWYLQNLGQGPELLIRYENEEAVDDSQLPKDRFSAERLKGVDSTLKIQPAELGDSAVYLCASSFSPWADSTSGVTSYEQYFGPGTRLTVT.

This clonotype was counted ten times or more. The chain links TRBV5-1 to TRBJ2-3; 15 bases align to TRBD2. V was pared by 0 bases and J by 6 bases, with 14 bases of the junction left unmatched. CDR1 SGHRS and CDR2 YFSETQ come from the germline V gene. The CDR3 contains 20 residues. CDR3 nucleotide sequence: TGCGCCAGCAGCTTGGAGATTGGGACTAGCGGGGGGTCCGACTGGGATACGCAGTATTTT. This codes for CASSLEIGTSGGSDWDTQYF.

The chain couples TRBV7-9 to TRBJ2-7; possible D gene TRBD1, 6 bases. The CDR3 is 14 residues long. Germline values: CDR1 SEHNR, CDR2 FQNEAQ (reference sequence). The V gene lost 5 bases and the J gene lost 1 base, with 12 bases spanning the gap. Here the CDR3 reads CASSTAGVSYEQYF. The CDR3, as DNA: TGTGCCAGCAGCACAGCAGGGGTGTCCTACGAGCAGTACTTC.

V gene TRBV28 combines with J gene TRBJ2-1; D is unclear. V was clipped by 3 bases and J by 8 bases, with 11 bases between them. The CDR3 sequence is 13 residues long. CDR1 and CDR2 from the germline V gene are MDHEN and SYDVKM. CDR3 coding DNA: TGTGCCAGCAGTTTTCACGCACGCGATGAGCAGTTCTTC. Its translation is CASSFHARDEQFF.

There are a few counts of this clonotype. This chain links TRBV7-2 with TRBJ1-6; no definite D call. With 5 bases removed from V and 8 bases from J, the gap between germline ends came to 16 bases. This CDR3 contains 15 residues. Germline V gives CDR1 SGHTA, CDR2 FQGNSA. The CDR3 is CASSPQGQPDSPLHF. In nucleotides, the CDR3 is TGTGCCAGCAGCCCCCAAGGGCAGCCGGATTCACCCCTCCACTTT.

This clonotype was observed a few times. The chain employs TRBV29-1 and TRBJ2-5; the match to TRBD1 covers 10 bases. This CDR3 comprises 15 residues. CDR1 SQVTM and CDR2 ANQGSEA come from the germline V gene. V dropped 7 bases and J dropped 5; count of bases not matched to a gene: 13. The CDR3 spells CSAAGTGDHPETQYF. CDR3 sequence (DNA): TGCAGCGCCGCCGGGACAGGGGACCATCCGGAGACCCAGTACTTC.

The chain employs TRBV6-5 and TRBJ2-1; 8 nucleotides align to TRBD2. The CDR3 totals 15 residues. The V segment lost 5 bases and the J segment 0 bases; nucleotides outside the gene matches: 3. CDR1 and CDR2 from the germline V gene are MNHEY and SVGAGI. In nucleotides, the CDR3 is TGTGCCAGCAGTCACGGGACTAGCTCCTACAATGAGCAGTTCTTC. This gives the protein CASSHGTSSYNEQFF.

This clonotype was seen ten or more times. J is TRBJ2-2 and V is TRBV5-1; D gene ambiguous. V was trimmed by 1 base and J by 1 base, leaving 5 bases between them. Germline CDR1 is SGHRS and CDR2 is YFSETQ. The CDR3 covers 14 residues. The CDR3 is CASSLKGNTGELFF. In DNA, the CDR3 is TGCGCCAGCAGCTTGAAGGGGAACACCGGGGAGCTGTTTTTT. Full variable domain (rest looked up from reference TRBV5-1 and TRBJ2-2): KAGVTQTPRYLIKTRGQQVTLSCSPISGHRSVSWYQQTPGQGLQFLFEYFSETQRNKGNFPGRFSGRQFSNSRSEMNVSTLELGDSALYLCASSLKGNTGELFFGEGSRLTVL.

This clonotype was counted between two and nine times. The chain employs TRBV9 and TRBJ2-7; TRBD1 agrees at 8 bases. The germline gives CDR1 SGDLS, CDR2 YYNGEE. The CDR3 totals 14 residues. The ends lost 2 bases at V and 3 bases at J; junction bases unmatched: 4. The CDR3 spells CASSVGDRIYEQYF. Written as DNA, the CDR3 is TGTGCCAGCAGCGTGGGGGACAGGATCTACGAGCAGTACTTC.

In this sample, this clonotype turned up a few times. The CDR3 DNA reads TGCAGTGCTAGAGATCGGGCAGGGGGGGGCCAAGAGACCCAGTACTTC. Its translation is CSARDRAGGGQETQYF. The gene calls are TRBV20-1 and TRBJ2-5; tentatively, D is TRBD1 or TRBD2 (7 bases each). CDR3 length equals 16 residues. V was trimmed by 0 bases and J by 1 base, leaving 15 bases between them. From germline, CDR1 is DFQATT and CDR2 SNEGSKA (reference sequence).

This clonotype was recorded a few times. The chain uses TRBV14 and TRBJ2-1, with TRBD2 identical over 12 bases. This CDR3 has 15 amino acids. V lost 1 base and J lost 8; bases outside the gene matches: 3. Germline V gene lookup returns CDR1 SGHDN and CDR2 FVKESK. CDR3 residues: CASSQGRLAGDEQFF. CDR3 nucleotides: TGTGCCAGCAGCCAAGGGAGACTAGCGGGAGATGAGCAGTTCTTC.

The chain couples TRBV2 to TRBJ2-1; D remains unclear. The CDR3 has 15 residues. Germline V gene data show CDR1 as SNHLY and CDR2 as FYNNEI. V lost 1 base and J lost 0, with 7 bases in between. The CDR3 protein is CASSEGLGSYNEQFF. CDR3 in DNA: TGTGCCAGCAGTGAAGGGCTGGGCTCCTACAATGAGCAGTTCTTC.

This sequence joins TRBV15 and TRBJ2-5; D is uncertain. The CDR3 extends over 13 amino acids. Trimming removed 3 bases from V and 3 bases from J, with 8 bases in between. Germline V lookup: CDR1 LNHNV, CDR2 YYDKDF (reference sequence). The CDR3 sequence: CATSSTLKETQYF. The CDR3 DNA reads TGTGCCACCAGCAGTACCCTTAAAGAGACCCAGTACTTC.

This clonotype was counted only a few times. The chain employs TRBV7-8 and TRBJ1-5, with no clear D. Germline CDR1 SGHVS, CDR2 FQNEAQ. The CDR3 is 16 residues long. V was cut by 5 bases and J by 2 bases, with 16 bases left in between. Here the CDR3 DNA reads TGTGCCAGCAGCATGAAGAGGGTAGTCGGCAATCAGCCCCAGCATTTT. Translating it yields CASSMKRVVGNQPQHF.